This TCR beta chain was profiled in a study of blood T cell repertoires in COVID-19. Study at large: PBMCs, B-cell-depleted T cells, or T cells provided the cDNA or gDNA that made up the material.

Profiling relied on immunoSEQ multiplex PCR, and the TCRdb table lists in-frame clones only, not all of them. The sample yields over 250,000 clones, 80% to 90% seen once. The CDR3 is made up of 13 amino acids. Germline V gene lookup returns CDR1 SQVTM and CDR2 ANQGSEA. V lost 1 base and J lost 7, with 13 bases in between. The chain couples TRBV29-1 to TRBJ1-2, with D perhaps matching TRBD1 (6 bases). This TCR came from a woman under 30 who had recovered from COVID-19. The specimen sequenced was PBMCs or T cells enriched from blood (not recorded which). CDR3 protein: CSVEGQAHVGYTF. CDR3 nucleotide sequence: TGCAGCGTTGAAGGACAGGCCCACGTTGGCTACACCTTC.